The next 30 T cell receptor beta chains were all read from a single sample in a study of PD-1 blockade in classical Hodgkin lymphoma. Brentuximab vedotin exposure varied, and every patient relapsed after autologous stem cell transplantation. Data came from immunoSEQ multiplex PCR; TCRdb stores just in-frame clones and leaves some out. The repertoire holds 10,000 to 15,000 clones, about 82% seen once, with about 24% in the top ten. The source was peripheral blood mononuclear cells (PBMCs), collected at baseline. The receptors originated from a human donor with classical Hodgkin lymphoma.

The chain uses TRBV4-3 and TRBJ2-7; possibly TRBD2 for D (6 bases). CDR1 LGHNA and CDR2 YSLEER come from the germline V gene. Trimming cost V 4 bases and J 1 base, with 14 bases left between them. This CDR3 has 15 amino acids. In DNA, the CDR3 is TGCGCCAGCAGCCTCGGAGGGACGGCTTCCTACGAGCAGTACTTC. Its translation: CASSLGGTASYEQYF.

This clone turned up a few times. The chain recombines TRBV5-1 with TRBJ2-7, with D perhaps matching TRBD1 (5 bases). V was pared by 7 bases and J by 3 bases, with 14 bases between. This CDR3 region has 13 residues. Germline CDR1 and CDR2: SGHRS and YFSETQ. The CDR3 reads CASSVTEFYEQYF. In nucleotides, the CDR3 is TGCGCCAGCTCCGTGACAGAATTCTACGAGCAGTACTTC.

The V call is TRBV11-3, the J call TRBJ2-1, with 11 bases matching TRBD2. The CDR3 is made up of 15 amino acids. Germline CDR1 SGHNT, CDR2 YENEEA. V shed 5 bases, J shed 5 bases, and the junction held 5 bases outside the gene matches. In DNA form, the CDR3 reads TGTGCCAGCAGCGTTAGCGGGGGGGCCCACAATGAGCAGTTCTTC. Translating gives CASSVSGGAHNEQFF.

This chain links TRBV10-2 with TRBJ1-6; D is ambiguous. In germline, CDR1 is WSHSY, CDR2 SAAADI. The V end lost 2 bases, the J end lost 7 bases, and 9 bases lay between the germline ends. This CDR3 contains 14 residues. The CDR3 loop is CASSEDGLNSPLHF. The DNA for the CDR3 is TGCGCCAGCAGTGAGGACGGGTTAAATTCACCCCTCCACTTT.

The genes are TRBV5-1 and TRBJ2-3, with 9 bases aligning to TRBD2. Germline CDR1 SGHRS, CDR2 YFSETQ. V was clipped by 7 bases and J by 1 base; unmatched bases: 7. This CDR3 has 15 residues. For the CDR3, the DNA is TGCGCCAGCCGGGGCGGGGGGGCCGGCACAGATACGCAGTATTTT. This codes for CASRGGGAGTDTQYF. The full variable domain, completed using reference TRBV5-1 and TRBJ2-3, is KAGVTQTPRYLIKTRGQQVTLSCSPISGHRSVSWYQQTPGQGLQFLFEYFSETQRNKGNFPGRFSGRQFSNSRSEMNVSTLELGDSALYLCASRGGGAGTDTQYFGPGTRLTVL.

This chain links TRBV7-6 with TRBJ2-7, with 7 bases matching TRBD1. Germline CDR1 reads SGHVS; CDR2 reads FNYEAQ. CDR3 size: 14 residues. After removal of 1 base from V and 2 bases from J, the junction contained 2 bases not matched to a gene. The CDR3 nucleotides are TGTGCCAGCAGCTTAGGGACAGGACCCTACGAGCAGTACTTC. Its translation: CASSLGTGPYEQYF.

The chain links TRBV7-9 to TRBJ2-1; no definite D call. The germline V gene has CDR1 SEHNR and CDR2 FQNEAQ (reference sequence). Trimming stripped 5 bases from V and 8 bases from J, with 7 bases between. This CDR3 comprises 11 residues. In nucleotides, the CDR3 is TGTGCCAGCAGCCCGGACGATGAGCAGTTCTTC. Amino acid sequence: CASSPDDEQFF.

The chain employs TRBV18 and TRBJ1-1; maybe TRBD1 (5 bases). This CDR3 has 13 amino acids. Germline assignment: CDR1 KGHSH and CDR2 LQKENI. Between the trimmed V and J ends, which lost 3 bases and 2 bases, there was a span of 7 bases. The CDR3 nucleotides are TGTGCCAGCTCACCGGGGCCCAACACTGAAGCTTTCTTT. As protein: CASSPGPNTEAFF.

The V call is TRBV6-5, the J call TRBJ2-5; 8 bases fit TRBD2. Germline V gene sequence: CDR1 MNHEY, CDR2 SVGAGI. The CDR3 loop spans 13 amino acids. After removal of 9 bases from V and 5 bases from J, the junction contained 8 bases not matched to a gene. The CDR3 DNA reads TGTGCCAGTACCCGGGGGGGCCGGGAGACCCAGTACTTC. It encodes CASTRGGRETQYF.

The gene calls are TRBV6-5 and TRBJ2-1, with TRBD2 identical over 14 bases. The CDR3 covers 14 residues. Germline CDR1 and CDR2: MNHEY and SVGAGI. V lost 4 bases to trimming and J lost 8 bases; unmatched junction nucleotides: 1. For the CDR3, the DNA is TGTGCCAGCAGTTGGACTAGCGGGGGGCATGAGCAGTTCTTC. Translated, it gives CASSWTSGGHEQFF.

This rearrangement joins TRBV19 to TRBJ1-1; D gene unclear. CDR3 length: 16 residues. Trimming stripped 3 bases from V and 1 base from J, with 15 bases between. Germline CDR1 reads LNHDA; CDR2 reads SQIVND (reference sequence). The CDR3 DNA sequence: TGTGCCAGTAGTATTCCCGCTTTGGGATCGAACACTGAAGCTTTCTTT. Translated: CASSIPALGSNTEAFF.

Comments on this clone: A read error may produce the germline difference seen at one junction end. CDR3 protein: CASSLWGLYILGQTQTLHF. The CDR3 DNA is TGTGCTAGCAGCTTATGGGGTCTGTATATCCTAGGACAGACTCAAACCCTCCACTTT. The genes are TRBV7-7 and TRBJ1-6, with TRBD1 as a possible D gene (6 bases). Germline CDR1 is SSHAT and CDR2 is FNYEAQ (reference sequence). The CDR3 is made up of 19 amino acids. Based on the CDR3 plus reference TRBV7-7 and TRBJ1-6, the full variable domain is GAGVSQSPRYKVTKRGQDVTLRCDPISSHATLYWYQQALGQGPEFLTYFNYEAQPDKSGLPSDRFSAERPEGSISTLTIQRTEQRDSAMYRCASSLWGLYILGQTQTLHFGNGTRLTVT.

The chain carries TRBV5-4 and TRBJ1-3; possibly TRBD1 for D (5 bases). CDR1 is SGHNT, CDR2 YYREEE, per germline (reference sequence). V was clipped by 2 bases and J by 3 bases, with 6 bases between them. The CDR3 length is 13 residues. CDR3 coding DNA: TGTGCCAGCAGCTTAGGGGTTGGAAACACCATATATTTT. Amino acid sequence: CASSLGVGNTIYF.

This clone showed up just a few times. The chain has TRBV5-5 and TRBJ2-1; D unresolved. V dropped 0 bases and J dropped 7 bases, with 5 bases sitting between them. CDR1 is SGHKS, CDR2 YYEKEE, per germline (reference sequence). The CDR3 is made up of 12 amino acids. As DNA, the CDR3 is TGTGCCAGCAGCTTGGCCCGTAATGAGCAGTTCTTC. Amino acid sequence: CASSLARNEQFF.

V gene TRBV7-8 combines with J gene TRBJ1-2, with 8 bases that match TRBD1. V dropped 2 bases and J dropped 6; count of bases not matched to a gene: 5. This CDR3 is 14 amino acids long. CDR1 is SGHVS, CDR2 FQNEAQ, per germline. The CDR3, as DNA: TGTGCCAGCAGCTTACTCAGGGGGCTTGATGGCTACACCTTC. It translates to CASSLLRGLDGYTF.

The chain recombines TRBV5-6 with TRBJ1-1; D not resolved. The CDR3 covers 13 residues. The germline V gene has CDR1 SGHDT and CDR2 YYEEEE. The V gene lost 1 base and the J gene lost 5 bases, with 9 bases spanning the gap. This CDR3 reads CASSLSMVTEAFF. In DNA form, the CDR3 reads TGTGCCAGCAGCTTGTCGATGGTAACTGAAGCTTTCTTT.

The chain carries TRBV5-1 and TRBJ2-2, with 15 bases fitting TRBD2. Germline V CDR1 and CDR2: SGHRS, YFSETQ. The CDR3 has 15 residues. The V gene end was trimmed by 4 bases and the J gene end by 5 bases; junction bases not matched to a gene: 0. CDR3 DNA sequence: TGCGCCAGCAGCGGGACTAGCGGGGGGACCGGGGAGCTGTTTTTT. Residues: CASSGTSGGTGELFF.

The chain joins TRBV7-2 to TRBJ2-7; maybe TRBD1 (6 bases). Germline-derived CDR1 and CDR2 are SGHTA and FQGNSA. This CDR3 contains 17 residues. The V end was cut by 3 bases, the J end by 2 bases, with 20 bases between. CDR3 sequence reads: CASSFEAGTSHPYEQYF. CDR3 bases: TGTGCCAGCAGCTTTGAAGCCGGGACAAGCCACCCCTACGAGCAGTACTTC.

The chain joins TRBV11-2 to TRBJ2-2; D is undetermined. The V and J ends lost 3 bases and 2 bases respectively, with 16 bases between them. The germline CDR1 and CDR2 sequences are SGHAT and FQNNGV. This CDR3 region has 17 residues. CDR3 region: CASSFAGSLFNTGELFF. CDR3 DNA sequence: TGTGCCAGCAGCTTTGCAGGCAGTCTGTTTAACACCGGGGAGCTGTTTTTT.

The chain has TRBV5-1 and TRBJ2-1, with D maybe TRBD2 (6 bases). Trimming removed 2 bases at V and 8 bases at J, with 17 bases between. The CDR3 has 15 residues. Germline V gives CDR1 SGHRS, CDR2 YFSETQ. In nucleotides, the CDR3 is TGCGCCAGCAGCTTTTCGGGAGCCCCGTACGATGAGCAGTTCTTC. Translated, it gives CASSFSGAPYDEQFF.

The genes are TRBV5-6 and TRBJ1-2; TRBD1 aligns across 12 bases. CDR1 and CDR2 from the germline V gene are SGHDT and YYEEEE. The CDR3 is made up of 15 amino acids. Germline trimming cut 5 bases from V and 4 bases from J; bases unmatched to any gene: 6. CDR3 in amino acids: CASRTGTGGGYGYTF. The CDR3 DNA follows: TGTGCCAGCAGGACCGGGACAGGGGGCGGCTATGGCTACACCTTC.

This chain uses TRBV9 with TRBJ2-5; TRBD2 might be the D (5 bases). There are 15 residues in the CDR3. The V end lost 0 bases, the J end lost 4 bases, and 13 bases lay between the germline ends. Germline values: CDR1 SGDLS, CDR2 YYNGEE. The CDR3 nucleotides are TGTGCCAGCAGCGTAGACCCGGGCCGGGGAGAGACCCAGTACTTC. Protein sequence: CASSVDPGRGETQYF.

This clone has only one observation. The gene calls are TRBV6-1 and TRBJ2-7, with 8 bases identical to TRBD2. The germline gives CDR1 MNHNS, CDR2 SASEGT. The trim removed 3 bases at V and 3 bases at J, leaving 7 bases unmatched. The CDR3 totals 15 residues. CDR3 protein: CASSEEAGAYYEQYF. CDR3 in DNA: TGTGCCAGCAGTGAGGAAGCGGGGGCCTACTACGAGCAGTACTTC.

The J gene is TRBJ2-2, the V gene TRBV7-9, with unresolved D. The CDR3 has 12 amino acids. Germline CDR1 and CDR2: SEHNR and FQNEAQ (reference sequence). V was shortened by 0 bases and J by 6 bases, with 2 bases between the two germline ends. The CDR3: CASSLAPGELFF. The CDR3, as DNA: TGTGCCAGCAGCTTAGCGCCCGGGGAGCTGTTTTTT.

The rearrangement joins TRBV7-9 to TRBJ1-1; 7 nucleotides match TRBD1. The CDR3 has 14 amino acids. The V gene's germline CDR1 is SEHNR and CDR2 FQNEAQ (reference sequence). Trimming removed 3 bases from V and 1 base from J; junction bases left unmatched: 2. CDR3 residues: CASSLDRRNTEAFF. DNA for the CDR3: TGTGCCAGCAGCTTGGACAGGCGGAACACTGAAGCTTTCTTT.

The chain recombines TRBV5-1 with TRBJ2-7, with 8 bases identical to TRBD2. The CDR3 spans 14 residues. Germline CDR1 SGHRS, CDR2 YFSETQ. The ends lost 3 bases at V and 2 bases at J; junction bases unmatched: 4. CDR3 amino acids: CASSSSGGTYEQYF. CDR3 sequence (DNA): TGCGCCAGCAGCTCCAGCGGGGGAACCTACGAGCAGTACTTC. The variable domain in full, completed from reference TRBV5-1 and TRBJ2-7, reads KAGVTQTPRYLIKTRGQQVTLSCSPISGHRSVSWYQQTPGQGLQFLFEYFSETQRNKGNFPGRFSGRQFSNSRSEMNVSTLELGDSALYLCASSSSGGTYEQYFGPGTRLTVT.

This chain connects TRBV28 to TRBJ1-2; D remains ambiguous. Between the trimmed V and J ends, which lost 5 bases and 2 bases, there was a span of 12 bases. Per the germline V gene, CDR1 is MDHEN and CDR2 is SYDVKM. The CDR3 is made up of 14 amino acids. The CDR3 region has the DNA TGTGCCAGCAGTACAAATTGGCAGAACTATGGCTACACCTTC. Translated, it gives CASSTNWQNYGYTF.

V and J are TRBV5-6 and TRBJ1-2; 8 nucleotides agree with TRBD1. V was pared by 4 bases and J by 4 bases, with 3 bases of the junction left unmatched. The CDR3 is 13 amino acids. CDR1 is SGHDT and CDR2 is YYEEEE in the germline V gene. CDR3: CASSPGQGYGYTF. The CDR3 DNA reads TGTGCCAGCAGCCCCGGACAGGGCTATGGCTACACCTTC.

The chain is built from TRBV18 and TRBJ2-7, with 7 bases matching TRBD1. CDR3 length: 15 amino acids. Germline V CDR1 and CDR2: KGHSH, LQKENI. Trimming cost V 5 bases and J 5 bases; bases outside gene matches: 12. The CDR3 region is CASSSNRGSIDEQYF. The CDR3 nucleotides read TGTGCCAGCTCATCCAACAGGGGATCGATCGACGAGCAGTACTTC.

V usage is TRBV28 and J usage is TRBJ2-7; D is unclear. The CDR3 loop spans 13 amino acids. V lost 4 bases, J lost 8 bases, and 15 bases lay in between. Germline CDR1 is MDHEN and CDR2 is SYDVKM. The CDR3 loop is CASSSPPPVQQYF. The CDR3, as DNA: TGTGCCAGCAGTTCCCCGCCGCCTGTCCAGCAGTACTTC.